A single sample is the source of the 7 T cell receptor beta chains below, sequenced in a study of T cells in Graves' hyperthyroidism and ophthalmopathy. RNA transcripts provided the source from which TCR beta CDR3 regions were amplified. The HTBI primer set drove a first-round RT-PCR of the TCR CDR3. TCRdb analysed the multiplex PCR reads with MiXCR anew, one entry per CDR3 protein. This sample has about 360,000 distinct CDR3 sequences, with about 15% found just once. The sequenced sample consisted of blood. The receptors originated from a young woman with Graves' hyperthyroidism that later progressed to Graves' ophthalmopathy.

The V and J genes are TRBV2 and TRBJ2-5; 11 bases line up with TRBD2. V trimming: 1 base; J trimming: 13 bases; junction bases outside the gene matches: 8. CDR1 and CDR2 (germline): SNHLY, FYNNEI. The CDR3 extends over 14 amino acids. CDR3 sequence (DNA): TGTGCCAGCAGTGAAGGGGCTAGCGGGAGGCTCGGGTACTTC. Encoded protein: CASSEGASGRLGYF. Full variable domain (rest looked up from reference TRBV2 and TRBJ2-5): EPEVTQTPSHQVTQMGQEVILRCVPISNHLYFYWYRQILGQKVEFLVSFYNNEISEKSEIFDDQFSVERPDGSNFTLKIRSTKLEDSAMYFCASSEGASGRLGYFGPGTRLLVL.

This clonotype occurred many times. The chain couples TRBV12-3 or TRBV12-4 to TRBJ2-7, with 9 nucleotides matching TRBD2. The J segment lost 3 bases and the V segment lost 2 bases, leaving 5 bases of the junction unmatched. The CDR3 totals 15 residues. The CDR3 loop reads CASSLTAGGVYEQYF. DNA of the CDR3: TGTGCCAGCAGTTTAACGGCGGGAGGGGTCTACGAGCAGTACTTC.

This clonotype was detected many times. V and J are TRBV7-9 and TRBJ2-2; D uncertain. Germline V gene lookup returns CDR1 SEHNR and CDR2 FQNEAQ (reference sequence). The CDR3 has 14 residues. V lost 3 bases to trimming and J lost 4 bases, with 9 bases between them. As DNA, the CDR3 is TGTGCCAGCAGCTTGGACCGTGTCACCGGGGAGCTGTTTTTT. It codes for CASSLDRVTGELFF.

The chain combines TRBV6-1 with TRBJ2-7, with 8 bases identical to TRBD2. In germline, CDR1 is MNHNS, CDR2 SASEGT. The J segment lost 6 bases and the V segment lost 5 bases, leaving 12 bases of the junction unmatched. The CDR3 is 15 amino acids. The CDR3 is CASSRRGGGWFEQYF. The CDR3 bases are TGTGCCAGCAGTCGCCGGGGGGGAGGCTGGTTCGAGCAGTACTTC.

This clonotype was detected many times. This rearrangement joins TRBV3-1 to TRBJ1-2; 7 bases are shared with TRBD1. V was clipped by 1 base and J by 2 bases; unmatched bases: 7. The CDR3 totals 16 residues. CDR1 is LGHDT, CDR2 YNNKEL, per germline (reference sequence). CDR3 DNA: TGTGCCAGCAGCCAAGGTATCGACAGGGAAAACTATGGCTACACCTTC. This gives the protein CASSQGIDRENYGYTF.

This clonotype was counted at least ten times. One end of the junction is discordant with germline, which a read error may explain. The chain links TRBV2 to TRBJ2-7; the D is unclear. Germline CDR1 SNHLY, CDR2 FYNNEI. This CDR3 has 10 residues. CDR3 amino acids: CASKSYEQYF. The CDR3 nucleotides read TGTGCGAGCAAGTCCTACGAGCAGTACTTC.

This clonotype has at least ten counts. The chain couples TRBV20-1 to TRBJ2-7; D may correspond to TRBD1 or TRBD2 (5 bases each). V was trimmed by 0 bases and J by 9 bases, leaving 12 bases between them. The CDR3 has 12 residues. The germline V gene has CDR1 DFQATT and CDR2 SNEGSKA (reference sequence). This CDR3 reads CSARDLAGTQYF. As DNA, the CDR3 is TGCAGTGCTAGAGATCTCGCAGGGACGCAGTACTTC.